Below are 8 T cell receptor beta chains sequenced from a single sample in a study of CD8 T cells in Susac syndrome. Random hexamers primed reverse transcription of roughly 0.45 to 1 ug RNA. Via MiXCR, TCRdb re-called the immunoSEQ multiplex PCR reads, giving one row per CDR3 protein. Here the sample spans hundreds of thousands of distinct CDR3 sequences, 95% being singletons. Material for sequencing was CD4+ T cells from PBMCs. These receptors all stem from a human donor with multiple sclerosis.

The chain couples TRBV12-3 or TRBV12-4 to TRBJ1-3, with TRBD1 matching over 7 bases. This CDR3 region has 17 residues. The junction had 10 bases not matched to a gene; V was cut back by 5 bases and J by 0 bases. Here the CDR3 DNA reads TGTGCCAGCAGTCCGGCAGGGGGGCCTTACTCTGGAAACACCATATATTTT. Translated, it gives CASSPAGGPYSGNTIYF.

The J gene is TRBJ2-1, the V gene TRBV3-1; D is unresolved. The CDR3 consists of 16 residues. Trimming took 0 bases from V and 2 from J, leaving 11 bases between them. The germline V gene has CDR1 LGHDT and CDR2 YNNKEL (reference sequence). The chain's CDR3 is CASSQDESYPYNEQFF. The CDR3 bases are TGTGCCAGCAGCCAAGATGAGAGCTACCCCTACAATGAGCAGTTCTTC.

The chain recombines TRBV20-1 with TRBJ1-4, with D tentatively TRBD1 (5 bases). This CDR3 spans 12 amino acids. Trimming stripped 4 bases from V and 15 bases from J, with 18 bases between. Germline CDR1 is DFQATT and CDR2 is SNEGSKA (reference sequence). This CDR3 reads CSATADTSRMFF. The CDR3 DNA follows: TGCAGTGCTACCGCGGACACAAGCCGAATGTTTTTT.

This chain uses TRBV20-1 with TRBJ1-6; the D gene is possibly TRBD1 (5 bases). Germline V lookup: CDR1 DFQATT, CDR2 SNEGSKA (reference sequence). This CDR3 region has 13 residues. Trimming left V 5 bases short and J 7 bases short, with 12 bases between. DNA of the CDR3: TGCAGTGCTCCGCCGGGGGGGAATTCACCCCTCCACTTT. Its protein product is CSAPPGGNSPLHF.

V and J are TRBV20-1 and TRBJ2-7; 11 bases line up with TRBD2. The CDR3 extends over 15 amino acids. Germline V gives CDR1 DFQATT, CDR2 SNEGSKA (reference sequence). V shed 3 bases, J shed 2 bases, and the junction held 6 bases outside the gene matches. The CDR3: CSASPTSGGTYEQYF. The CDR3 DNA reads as TGCAGTGCTAGCCCCACTAGCGGGGGTACCTACGAGCAGTACTTC.

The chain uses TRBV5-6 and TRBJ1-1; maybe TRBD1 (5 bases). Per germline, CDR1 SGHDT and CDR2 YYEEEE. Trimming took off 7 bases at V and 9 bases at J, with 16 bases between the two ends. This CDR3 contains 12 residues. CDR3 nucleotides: TGTGCCAGCCGCCGGGCCGAGGGACAAGCTTTCTTT. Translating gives CASRRAEGQAFF. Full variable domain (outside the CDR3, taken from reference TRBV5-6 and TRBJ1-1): DAGVTQSPTHLIKTRGQQVTLRCSPKSGHDTVSWYQQALGQGPQFIFQYYEEEERQRGNFPDRFSGHQFPNYSSELNVNALLLGDSALYLCASRRAEGQAFFGQGTRLTVV.

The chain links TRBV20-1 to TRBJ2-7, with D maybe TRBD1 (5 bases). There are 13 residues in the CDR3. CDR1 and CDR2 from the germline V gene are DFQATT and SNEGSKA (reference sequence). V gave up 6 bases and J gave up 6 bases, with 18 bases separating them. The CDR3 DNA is TGCAGTGCCTTAAAAGCGCAGGGTAGCGAGCAGTACTTC. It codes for CSALKAQGSEQYF.

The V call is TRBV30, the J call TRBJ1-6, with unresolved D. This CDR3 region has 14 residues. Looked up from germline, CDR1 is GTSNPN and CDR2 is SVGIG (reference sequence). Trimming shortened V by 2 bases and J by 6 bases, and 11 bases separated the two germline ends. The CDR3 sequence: CAWSKGQSNSPLHF. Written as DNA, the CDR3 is TGTGCCTGGAGTAAAGGGCAGTCTAATTCACCCCTCCACTTT.